This T cell receptor beta chain was recovered during a study of early T cells in non-severe SARS-CoV-2 infection (dated by TCRdb to the early 2020s). For the wider study: Because TCR sequencing relied on bulk RNA taken from unsorted whole blood, pairing of alpha and beta chains was not possible.

The research as a whole found: VDJdb matching was skewed toward anti-spike CD8 responses, so virus-specific expansions were likely underestimated and private and CD4 specificities were missed.

The study was a case-control design nested within a healthcare worker cohort in London, UK, with weekly nasopharyngeal swab PCR tests and blood sampling. Between 23 and 31 March 2020, the week of the UK lockdown, healthcare workers were enrolled and then followed up weekly for as long as 16 weeks. With respect to this clonotype: No antigen is known for it. The record has no base qualities; no much larger clone is one base away.

The library was obtained by 5' RACE. The listed sequencing device is NextSeq 500. In the TCR library protocol, unique molecular identifiers were attached to individual cDNA molecules to correct for PCR bias and sequencing error. TCR alpha and beta chains were both sequenced, and the abundances of alpha and beta sequences in each sample were closely correlated with each other. In the source study's methods: Decombinator V4 was used to annotate the V gene, J gene and CDR3 of the TCR sequences. TCRs were defined as expanded if a significant change between any two time points was detected under a Poisson model with p below 0.0001. TCR abundances were normalised to the total number of TCRs sequenced in each sample and reported as counts per million. VDJdb, accessed on 1 November 2021, was searched for TCRs annotated for CMV, EBV and SARS-CoV-2, and TCRs annotated for more than one antigen were excluded. TCRdb applied fastp at Q25 and MiXCR to the public reads, then kept only in-frame beta chains. CDR3 protein duplicates are merged, each entry listing the most common genes and DNA. The V and J calls come from TCRdb's annotation, not from the publication. Across this sample there are 55,000 or so distinct CDR3 sequences, with under 8.5% seen only once. 4.5% to 6% of the sample is held by the ten biggest clonotypes.

The sequenced sample was whole blood, obtained at baseline. The TCR was taken from an adult who was a healthcare worker with PCR-confirmed SARS-CoV-2 infection or an uninfected control (not recorded which).

The DNA is TGTGCCAGCAGTTCCGGGACTAGGGGAGAGACCCAGTACTTC. Translated, this is CASSSGTRGETQYF. Here the chain combines TRBV27 and TRBJ2-5; 8 of the junction bases match TRBD2. From the cysteine through the phenylalanine, the CDR3 covers 14 amino acids. Only CDR3 DNA remains: 42 bases, in frame from the first base. Unmatched junction bases come to 5, with V trimmed by 4 bases and J by 4 bases. Per the germline V gene (reference sequence), MNHEY is the CDR1 and SMNVEV is the CDR2.